A selection of T cell receptor beta chains follows, all from one sample in a study of CD8 T cells in Susac syndrome. TCRdb fed the immunoSEQ multiplex PCR reads into MiXCR, producing one record per CDR3 protein. The sample has approximately 200,000 distinct CDR3 sequences, approximately 94% seen once. Material: CD4+ T cells from PBMCs. The receptors shown here come from a human donor with multiple sclerosis. Both conserved end residues are part of each CDR3. D genes are given only for firm matches. Clone size is shown for a subset of rows, as once, few, many or a class of expanded clone.

d_gene,abundance,j_gene,v_gene,CDR3nt,CDR3aa
NA,NA,TRBJ2-1,TRBV11-3,TGTGCCAGCAGCCCGAACTCCAATGAGCAGTTCTTC,CASSPNSNEQFF
TRBD1,NA,TRBJ1-4,TRBV3-1,TGTGCCAGCAGGGGACAGGGGGCGGGGGAAAAACTGTTTTTT,CASRGQGAGEKLFF
TRBD1,NA,TRBJ2-7,TRBV6-6,TGTGCCAGCCGGGACAGGGTGCCCTACGAGCAGTACTTC,CASRDRVPYEQYF
NA,NA,TRBJ2-2,TRBV30,TGTGCCGACGGGGGTTCGGGCACCGGGGAGCTGTTTTTT,CADGGSGTGELFF
NA,NA,TRBJ2-7,TRBV29-1,TGCAGCGTTGATGGGATGGGTAACTACGAGCAGTACTTC,CSVDGMGNYEQYF
NA,NA,TRBJ2-1,TRBV20-1,TGCAGTGCTCAGACGACTAGTACTGGAAACTACAATGAGCAGTTCTTC,CSAQTTSTGNYNEQFF
TRBD2,NA,TRBJ2-5,TRBV5-6,TGTGCCAGCAGCGGGCGGGGGGCGGAGGAGACCCAGTACTTC,CASSGRGAEETQYF
NA,NA,TRBJ2-5,TRBV29-1,TGCAGCGCCTTTAGGGCCCAAGAGACCCAGTACTTC,CSAFRAQETQYF
NA,NA,TRBJ1-2,TRBV12-3/TRBV12-4,TGTGCCAGCAGTTTAGCGAACACCGGGAGTGGCTACACCTTC,CASSLANTGSGYTF
TRBD1,once,TRBJ1-2,TRBV4-3,TGCGCCAGCAGCCAACACAGGGGGATGGATGGCTACACCTTC,CASSQHRGMDGYTF
TRBD1,NA,TRBJ2-7,TRBV7-8,TGTGCCAGCAGCTTAGGTTTGAGGGGGCTAGACGAGCAGTACTTC,CASSLGLRGLDEQYF
NA,NA,TRBJ1-2,TRBV30,TGTGCCTGGAGTCTCCGGCTTGACTATGGCTACACCTTC,CAWSLRLDYGYTF
NA,NA,TRBJ2-3,TRBV10-3,TGTGCCATCAGTGAGTCGTTTAATGATGCAGATACGCAGTATTTT,CAISESFNDADTQYF
NA,NA,TRBJ2-3,TRBV5-4,TGTGCCAGCAGCTGGAGGACCAGGGGGGGAGATACGCAGTATTTT,CASSWRTRGGDTQYF
TRBD1,NA,TRBJ1-5,TRBV2,TGTGCCAGCAGTGGACCGGGGACAGGGGTGGATCAGCCCCAGCATTTT,CASSGPGTGVDQPQHF
NA,NA,TRBJ1-2,TRBV5-4,TGTGCCAGCAGCTTGTCCGGGGGCGCTTCACCTGGCTACACCTTC,CASSLSGGASPGYTF
NA,NA,TRBJ2-7,TRBV12-3/TRBV12-4,TGTGCCAGCAGTCCCCAGGGGCTCCTGGGGGAGCAGTACTTC,CASSPQGLLGEQYF
TRBD1,NA,TRBJ2-7,TRBV20-1,TGCAGTGCCCTTACATTCCAGGGGGCAGTGCGCAACGAGCAGTACTTC,CSALTFQGAVRNEQYF
TRBD2,NA,TRBJ2-1,TRBV20-1,TGCAGTGCTACTAGCGGGGAGTACAATGAGCAGTTCTTC,CSATSGEYNEQFF